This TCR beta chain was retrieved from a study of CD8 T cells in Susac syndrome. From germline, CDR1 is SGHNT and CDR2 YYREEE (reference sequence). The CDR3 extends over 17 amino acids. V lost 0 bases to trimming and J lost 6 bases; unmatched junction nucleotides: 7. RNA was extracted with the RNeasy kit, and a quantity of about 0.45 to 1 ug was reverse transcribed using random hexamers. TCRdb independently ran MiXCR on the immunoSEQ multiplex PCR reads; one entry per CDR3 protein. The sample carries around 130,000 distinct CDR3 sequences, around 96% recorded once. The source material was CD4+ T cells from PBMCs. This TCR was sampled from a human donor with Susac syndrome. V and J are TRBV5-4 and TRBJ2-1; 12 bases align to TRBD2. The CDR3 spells CASSLAAGLAGFNEQFF. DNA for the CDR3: TGTGCCAGCAGCTTGGCCGCGGGACTAGCGGGTTTCAATGAGCAGTTCTTC. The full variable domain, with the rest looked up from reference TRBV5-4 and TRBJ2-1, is ETGVTQSPTHLIKTRGQQVTLRCSSQSGHNTVSWYQQALGQGPQFIFQYYREEENGRGNFPPRFSGLQFPNYSSELNVNALELDDSALYLCASSLAAGLAGFNEQFFGPGTRLTVL.